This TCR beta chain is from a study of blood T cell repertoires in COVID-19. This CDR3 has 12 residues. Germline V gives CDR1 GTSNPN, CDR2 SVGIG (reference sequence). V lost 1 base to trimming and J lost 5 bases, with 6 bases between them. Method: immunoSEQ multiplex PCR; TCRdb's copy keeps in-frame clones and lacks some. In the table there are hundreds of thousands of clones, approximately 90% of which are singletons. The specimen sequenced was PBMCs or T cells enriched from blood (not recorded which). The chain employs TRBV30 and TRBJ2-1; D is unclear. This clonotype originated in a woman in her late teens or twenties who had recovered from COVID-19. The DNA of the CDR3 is TGTGCCTGGAGTGACGGTAACAATGAGCAGTTCTTC. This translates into CAWSDGNNEQFF.